The rows below give T cell receptor beta chains drawn from one sample of a study of T cells in Graves' hyperthyroidism and ophthalmopathy. MiXCR, run by TCRdb on the multiplex PCR reads, gives a single entry per CDR3 protein. This sample yields fewer than 200,000 distinct CDR3 sequences, of which roughly 9.4% are seen a single time; around 20% belongs to the top ten. The sequenced sample consisted of blood. These receptors all come from a woman under 30 with Graves' hyperthyroidism that later progressed to Graves' ophthalmopathy. Each CDR3 is given with its conserved first and last residue. The D gene is left open where the match is weak. Clone size appears in some rows only: once, few, many, or a class for an expanded clone.

j_call v_call cdr3_length d_call clone_size cdr3_aa cdr3_nt
TRBJ2-6 TRBV30 14 TRBD1 - CAWRDRGGANVLTF TGTGCCTGGAGAGACAGGGGTGGGGCCAACGTCCTGACTTTC
TRBJ1-1 TRBV6-2/TRBV6-3 16 - many CASSPMIWTENTEAFF TGTGCCAGCAGTCCCATGATTTGGACAGAGAACACTGAAGCTTTCTTT
TRBJ2-7 TRBV20-1 16 TRBD2 many CSARGTSGRSSYEQYF TGCAGTGCTAGAGGTACTAGCGGGAGGTCCTCCTACGAGCAGTACTTC
TRBJ2-5 TRBV6-1 12 - many CASSGAWETQYF TGTGCCAGCAGTGGGGCGTGGGAGACCCAGTACTTC
TRBJ1-4 TRBV7-8 16 - many CASSRRGGATNEKLFF TGTGCCAGCAGCAGGAGAGGGGGGGCTACTAATGAAAAACTGTTTTTT
TRBJ1-5 TRBV4-1 17 TRBD1 few CASSHGTGGKSNQPQHF TGCGCCAGCAGCCATGGGACAGGGGGGAAGAGCAATCAGCCCCAGCATTTT
TRBJ1-5 TRBV6-1 16 - many CASSRMMRVANQPQHF TGTGCCAGCAGTCGGATGATGAGGGTTGCCAATCAGCCCCAGCATTTT
TRBJ1-6 TRBV9 14 - - CASSARHQTSPLHF TGTGCCAGCAGCGCCCGACACCAAACCTCACCCCTCCACTTT
TRBJ1-6 TRBV10-3 18 - - CAISSSQAPGHGVSPLHF TGTGCCATCAGCTCTTCCCAAGCCCCGGGACATGGGGTCTCACCCCTCCACTTT
TRBJ1-1 TRBV11-2 18 - many CASSLVPRQGSMNTEAFF TGTGCCAGCAGCTTGGTTCCCCGTCAGGGCTCAATGAACACTGAAGCTTTCTTT
TRBJ1-1 TRBV3-1 14 - many CASSQGWRDTEAFF TGTGCCAGCAGCCAAGGGTGGAGGGACACTGAAGCTTTCTTT
TRBJ2-7 TRBV2 16 TRBD1 - CASRGGTGLSTYEQYF TGTGCCAGCAGAGGCGGGACAGGGTTAAGCACCTACGAGCAGTACTTC
TRBJ2-7 TRBV30 15 TRBD1 few CACKPGQGYSYEQYF TGTGCCTGTAAGCCGGGACAGGGCTACTCCTACGAGCAGTACTTC
TRBJ2-3 TRBV2 13 TRBD1 many CASNEQGADTQYF TGTGCCAGCAATGAACAGGGGGCAGATACGCAGTATTTT
TRBJ1-5 TRBV28 15 - many CASSSPTGGHQPQHF TGTGCCAGCAGTTCGCCGACAGGAGGCCATCAGCCCCAGCATTTT
TRBJ1-5 TRBV10-3 14 - many CAISGTDKNQPQHF TGTGCCATCAGTGGGACAGACAAAAATCAGCCCCAGCATTTT
TRBJ1-5 TRBV19 11 - many CASSNPGPQHF TGTGCCAGTAGTAACCCGGGACCCCAGCATTTT
TRBJ2-1 TRBV5-1 14 TRBD2 - CASSPTSGSNEQFF TGCGCCAGCAGCCCGACTAGCGGGAGCAATGAGCAGTTCTTC
TRBJ1-1 TRBV6-1 13 - many CATGGRGNTEAFF TGTGCCACCGGAGGGAGGGGGAACACTGAAGCTTTCTTT
TRBJ2-2 TRBV7-9 16 - many CASSPPTRANTGELFF TGTGCCAGCAGCCCACCGACACGTGCGAACACCGGGGAGCTGTTTTTT
TRBJ1-5 TRBV2 15 - many CASNWDGYSNQPQHF TGTGCCAGCAACTGGGACGGCTATAGCAATCAGCCCCAGCATTTT
TRBJ1-5 TRBV19 14 TRBD1 - CASSIANRGQPQHF TGTGCCAGTAGTATAGCGAACAGGGGACAGCCCCAGCATTTT
TRBJ2-7 TRBV6-1 16 - many CASSELGVGISYEQYF TGTGCCAGCAGTGAATTGGGGGTCGGGATCTCCTACGAGCAGTACTTC
TRBJ2-7 TRBV7-9 15 - few CASSSPVITSYEQYF TGTGCCAGCAGCTCCCCAGTTATTACTTCCTACGAGCAGTACTTC
TRBJ1-3 TRBV3-1 16 - many CASSQAGFHSGNTIYF TGTGCCAGCAGCCAAGCAGGGTTTCACTCTGGAAACACCATATATTTT
TRBJ1-6 TRBV2 14 TRBD1 many CASRGQGEGSPLHF TGTGCCAGCAGGGGACAGGGTGAGGGGTCACCCCTCCACTTT
TRBJ2-2 TRBV9 15 TRBD1 many CASSITGASTGELFF TGTGCCAGCAGCATCACAGGGGCCTCCACCGGGGAGCTGTTTTTT
TRBJ2-3 TRBV7-2 15 TRBD2 many CASSLAGGSTDTQYF TGTGCCAGCAGCTTAGCCGGGGGGAGCACAGATACGCAGTATTTT
TRBJ2-7 TRBV28 15 TRBD2 many CASSLSRAGVGEQYF TGTGCCAGCAGTTTATCGCGAGCGGGGGTAGGAGAGCAGTACTTC
TRBJ1-5 TRBV9 13 - many CASSVGGGQPQHF TGTGCCAGCAGCGTAGGGGGAGGGCAGCCCCAGCATTTT
TRBJ2-1 TRBV19 12 - - CASSIVGREQFF TGTGCCAGTAGTATAGTTGGGCGTGAGCAGTTCTTC
TRBJ1-6 TRBV11-2 16 - many CASSLDRSGWNSPLHF TGTGCCAGCAGCTTAGACCGGTCAGGGTGGAATTCACCCCTCCACTTT
TRBJ1-2 TRBV2 13 - many CASSGTGNYGYTF TGTGCCAGCAGTGGCACAGGTAACTATGGCTACACCTTC
TRBJ1-2 TRBV20-1 13 - - CSALVGLLGGYTF TGCAGTGCTCTAGTTGGGCTTCTGGGGGGCTACACCTTC
TRBJ2-2 TRBV7-8 18 - - CASLAGWYEDARAGELFF TGTGCCAGCCTGGCGGGGTGGTATGAGGACGCCCGAGCCGGGGAGCTGTTTTTT
TRBJ2-4 TRBV20-1 18 TRBD2 few CSAWGGLAGVLAKNIQYF TGCAGTGCCTGGGGGGGACTAGCGGGGGTCCTAGCCAAAAACATTCAGTACTTC
TRBJ2-7 TRBV6-5 14 - many CASSSVSDGAEQYF TGTGCCAGCAGTTCGGTCTCTGACGGGGCCGAGCAGTACTTC
TRBJ2-7 TRBV3-1 14 TRBD1 - CASRRSGGNYEQYF TGTGCCAGCAGGAGGTCAGGGGGCAACTACGAGCAGTACTTC
TRBJ2-7 TRBV4-2 13 - - CASSQDNWGEQYF TGTGCCAGCAGCCAAGATAACTGGGGCGAGCAGTACTTC
TRBJ2-3 TRBV7-2 15 TRBD2 many CASSLLAGYTDTQYF TGTGCCAGCAGCCTCCTAGCGGGGTACACAGATACGCAGTATTTT
TRBJ1-2 TRBV25-1 12 TRBD1 - CASSGTGGGYTF TGTGCCAGCAGTGGCACAGGGGGCGGCTACACCTTC
TRBJ1-3 TRBV11-2 13 - many CASSLLQGNTIYF TGTGCCAGCAGCTTATTACAGGGAAACACCATATATTTT
TRBJ1-1 TRBV6-6 13 - few CASSYVQSFSAFF TGTGCCAGCAGTTACGTCCAATCTTTTTCAGCTTTCTTT
TRBJ1-1 TRBV27 15 - many CASSLSKGGNTEAFF TGTGCCAGCAGTTTATCGAAGGGGGGTAACACTGAAGCTTTCTTT
TRBJ2-1 TRBV5-4 14 - many CASSLSGSYNEQFF TGTGCCAGCAGCTTAAGCGGCTCCTACAATGAGCAGTTCTTC
TRBJ2-3 TRBV6-5 15 TRBD2 - CASSWSGSRGDTQYF TGTGCCAGCAGTTGGAGCGGGAGTCGAGGGGATACGCAGTATTTT
TRBJ2-1 TRBV29-1 13 - many CSVEDATGDEQFF TGCAGCGTTGAGGATGCGACTGGGGATGAGCAGTTCTTC
TRBJ2-5 TRBV7-9 16 TRBD2 few CASSSGTSGTQETQYF TGTGCCAGCAGCTCTGGGACTAGCGGAACTCAAGAGACCCAGTACTTC
TRBJ2-1 TRBV12-3/TRBV12-4 12 - many CASSFTGYEQFF TGTGCCAGCAGTTTCACAGGCTATGAGCAGTTCTTC
TRBJ2-7 TRBV6-1 15 TRBD2 many CASSIGGGEAYEQYF TGTGCCAGCAGTATCGGGGGGGGCGAGGCCTACGAGCAGTACTTC
TRBJ1-2 TRBV3-1 15 TRBD1 many CASSQPGQGEGGYTF TGTGCCAGCAGCCAACCGGGACAGGGGGAAGGTGGCTACACCTTC
TRBJ2-5 TRBV7-6 17 - many CASSLDLGEPSQETQYF TGTGCCAGCAGCTTAGACCTGGGGGAACCATCACAAGAGACCCAGTACTTC
TRBJ2-5 TRBV6-1 15 TRBD1 - CASSFRTGGRETQYF TGTGCCAGCAGTTTCAGGACAGGGGGCAGGGAGACCCAGTACTTC
TRBJ2-2 TRBV15 16 - few CATSRGGDWNTGELFF TGTGCCACCAGCAGAGGGGGGGACTGGAACACCGGGGAGCTGTTTTTT
TRBJ2-1 TRBV14 15 TRBD2 - CASSQDRLAGIEQFF TGTGCCAGCAGCCAAGATAGGCTAGCGGGAATTGAGCAGTTCTTC
TRBJ1-6 TRBV2 15 TRBD1 many CASTLQGNYNSPLHF TGTGCCAGCACCTTACAGGGGAACTATAATTCACCCCTCCACTTT